Below, 13 T cell receptor beta chains from the same sample are listed, as sequenced in a study of cytomegalovirus exposure and HLA in healthy donors. PCR amplification relied on 60 Vbeta primers (plus 13 Jbeta primers). Assay: immunoSEQ multiplex PCR; the TCRdb copy retains only in-frame clones and omits some. The top ten hold 6.8% of the sample, which has about 59,000 clones, roughly 77% seen once. The sequenced sample was PBMCs. All receptors derive from a man aged 25 to 40 in good health and CMV-seropositive.

The CDR3 reads CASSSGLAEETQYF. The CDR3 nucleotides are TGTGCCAGCAGTTCCGGACTAGCGGAAGAGACCCAGTACTTC. The V gene is TRBV7-2, the J gene TRBJ2-5; TRBD2 aligns across 10 bases. Germline CDR1 is SGHTA and CDR2 is FQGNSA. The V and J ends lost 6 bases and 3 bases, in that order; junction bases with no gene match: 4. The CDR3 covers 14 residues.

This chain joins TRBV19 and TRBJ2-3; 12 nucleotides line up with TRBD2. Germline loops: CDR1 LNHDA, CDR2 SQIVND (reference sequence). The CDR3 covers 15 residues. V lost 5 bases to trimming and J lost 7 bases; unmatched junction nucleotides: 7. As DNA, the CDR3 is TGTGCCAGTAGTCTCCTAGCGGGGGGGCCAAATACGCAGTATTTT. Translated: CASSLLAGGPNTQYF.

The V call is TRBV27, the J call TRBJ2-7; 10 bases align to TRBD2. Per germline, CDR1 MNHEY and CDR2 SMNVEV (reference sequence). This CDR3 has 15 amino acids. J was trimmed by 1 base and V by 4 bases; bases with no gene match: 4. For the CDR3, the DNA is TGTGCCAGCAGTTCTGGACTAGCGGCATCCTACGAGCAGTACTTC. This sequence encodes CASSSGLAASYEQYF.

This rearrangement joins TRBV11-2 to TRBJ2-7, with 10 bases matching TRBD2. Per the germline V gene, CDR1 is SGHAT and CDR2 is FQNNGV. V was pared by 1 base and J by 2 bases, with 2 bases of the junction left unmatched. CDR3 size: 15 residues. CDR3 nucleotides: TGTGCCAGCAGCTTAGCAGCGGGGGGGCCCTACGAGCAGTACTTC. This gives the protein CASSLAAGGPYEQYF.

The chain couples TRBV6-6 to TRBJ1-5; maybe TRBD1 (5 bases). Trimming took 7 bases from V and 5 from J, leaving 9 bases between them. The CDR3 consists of 12 residues. Germline values: CDR1 MNHNY, CDR2 SVGAGI (reference sequence). The CDR3 region is CASTGGDQPQHF. Here the CDR3 DNA reads TGTGCCAGCACGGGAGGGGATCAGCCCCAGCATTTT.

V and J are TRBV6-5 and TRBJ1-5; D not certain. The germline gives CDR1 MNHEY, CDR2 SVGAGI. The length of the CDR3 is 15 residues. V was trimmed by 5 bases and J by 0 bases, leaving 11 bases between them. The CDR3 DNA follows: TGTGCCAGCAGTCGAGGTGGTTATAGCAATCAGCCCCAGCATTTT. Its translation is CASSRGGYSNQPQHF.

V usage is TRBV9 and J usage is TRBJ1-2, with D perhaps TRBD1 (6 bases). V was pared by 0 bases and J by 6 bases, with 12 bases between. The germline V gene encodes CDR1 SGDLS and CDR2 YYNGEE. The CDR3 has 14 amino acids. CDR3 in DNA: TGTGCCAGCAGCGTAGGGGCAGGGGTGGATGGCTACACCTTC. This translates into CASSVGAGVDGYTF.

This clone was found once. This chain connects TRBV2 to TRBJ1-4; D remains ambiguous. The CDR3 extends over 16 amino acids. Trimming stripped 6 bases from V and 0 bases from J, with 14 bases between. Germline CDR1 reads SNHLY; CDR2 reads FYNNEI. The CDR3 bases are TGTGCCAGCAGGGCGTCACAGCCCGCAACTAATGAAAAACTGTTTTTT. Protein: CASRASQPATNEKLFF. The complete variable domain, with remaining parts taken from reference TRBV2 and TRBJ1-4, reads EPEVTQTPSHQVTQMGQEVILRCVPISNHLYFYWYRQILGQKVEFLVSFYNNEISEKSEIFDDQFSVERPDGSNFTLKIRSTKLEDSAMYFCASRASQPATNEKLFFGSGTQLSVL.

J is TRBJ1-1 and V is TRBV27; 7 bases line up with TRBD1. The length of the CDR3 is 15 residues. The germline CDR1 and CDR2 sequences are MNHEY and SMNVEV (reference sequence). The V gene end was trimmed by 4 bases and the J gene end by 1 base; junction bases not matched to a gene: 6. CDR3 loop: CASSSPDRWNTEAFF. In DNA form, the CDR3 reads TGTGCCAGCAGTTCTCCGGACAGGTGGAACACTGAAGCTTTCTTT.

The V gene is TRBV6-5, the J gene TRBJ1-5; perhaps TRBD1 as D (5 bases). V shed 8 bases and J shed 9 bases, with 17 bases lying between them. CDR1 and CDR2 (germline): MNHEY, SVGAGI. CDR3 length: 13 residues. In DNA form, the CDR3 reads TGTGCCAGCGGGGACGGGAGCCAACGGCCCCAGCATTTT. This sequence encodes CASGDGSQRPQHF.

The chain combines TRBV28 with TRBJ2-2; 7 nucleotides align to TRBD1. Germline loops: CDR1 MDHEN, CDR2 SYDVKM. V shed 4 bases and J 5 bases; nucleotides not matched to a gene: 13. This CDR3 is built from 17 residues. The CDR3 bases are TGTGCCAGCAGTTCGGGACAGCTAGTCCAGGGGACCGGGGAGCTGTTTTTT. It is translated as CASSSGQLVQGTGELFF.

Only a few counts were recorded for this clone. The chain couples TRBV2 to TRBJ1-2, with D tentatively TRBD1 (5 bases). CDR1 SNHLY and CDR2 FYNNEI come from the germline V gene. The CDR3 length is 13 residues. V was clipped by 4 bases and J by 8 bases, with 14 bases between them. CDR3 nucleotide sequence: TGTGCCAGCAGTGCCGTCAGGGAAGGGGGCTACACCTTC. It yields the protein CASSAVREGGYTF.

The chain combines TRBV25-1 with TRBJ2-7; D unclear. This CDR3 contains 14 residues. Germline V gene sequence: CDR1 MGHDK, CDR2 SYGVNS. V lost 1 base and J 6 bases, leaving 13 bases between the germline ends. The CDR3 DNA reads TGTGCCAGCAGTGAATTCGTGGGTCGGAGCGAGCAGTACTTC. This encodes CASSEFVGRSEQYF.